This passage covers 30 T cell receptor beta chains from one sample sequenced in a study of cytomegalovirus exposure and HLA in healthy donors. The study ran its PCR with 60 Vbeta and 13 Jbeta primers. Using immunoSEQ multiplex PCR, the repertoire was profiled, and TCRdb retains in-frame clones only, with some absent. Of under 150,000 clones in the sample, around three quarters were seen once. The sequencing input was PBMCs. These receptors were obtained from a man between 35 and 55 years old in good health and CMV-seropositive.

The rearrangement links TRBV7-8 to TRBJ2-1, with TRBD2 matching 11 bases. CDR3 length: 19 residues. V dropped 5 bases and J dropped 0; count of bases not matched to a gene: 12. Germline-derived CDR1 and CDR2 are SGHVS and FQNEAQ. CDR3 sequence: CASSLGRLAGSSSYNEQFF. The CDR3 bases are TGTGCCAGCAGCCTAGGGCGACTAGCGGGATCTTCCTCCTACAATGAGCAGTTCTTC.

This rearrangement joins TRBV6-5 to TRBJ1-1, with TRBD1 matching 7 bases. Germline CDR1 and CDR2: MNHEY and SVGAGI. This CDR3 spans 14 amino acids. The ends lost 7 bases at V and 5 bases at J; junction bases unmatched: 10. The CDR3 is CASKTQGWWTEAFF. The CDR3 nucleotides read TGTGCCAGCAAGACACAGGGGTGGTGGACTGAAGCTTTCTTT.

In its sample, this clone was seen a few times. The CDR3 loop is CAWSWTGDTEAFF. CDR3 nucleotides: TGTGCCTGGAGTTGGACAGGGGACACTGAAGCTTTCTTT. V usage is TRBV30 and J usage is TRBJ1-1; 9 bases are a match to TRBD1. Unmatched junction bases numbered 1, after V lost 2 bases and J lost 3 bases. Germline lookup yields CDR1 GTSNPN and CDR2 SVGIG (reference sequence). The CDR3 spans 13 residues.

The sample holds one count of this clone. This chain uses TRBV7-9 with TRBJ2-1; tentatively, D is TRBD1 (5 bases). CDR1 is SEHNR, CDR2 FQNEAQ, per germline (reference sequence). Between the trimmed V and J ends, which lost 2 bases and 10 bases, there was a span of 6 bases. This CDR3 is built from 11 residues. The CDR3 DNA reads TGTGCCAGCAGCTTAAAGGGGGAGCAGTTCTTC. The encoded protein is CASSLKGEQFF.

The chain uses TRBV5-4 and TRBJ1-3; the match to TRBD1 covers 7 bases. This CDR3 contains 15 residues. J gave up 0 bases and V 4 bases, and 4 bases lay outside the gene matches. CDR1 and CDR2 (germline): SGHNT, YYREEE (reference sequence). The CDR3: CASSPGQSSGNTIYF. CDR3 sequence (DNA): TGTGCCAGCAGCCCGGGACAGTCCTCTGGAAACACCATATATTTT.

The V and J genes are TRBV4-2 and TRBJ2-3, with TRBD1 matching 8 bases. CDR1 and CDR2 from the germline V gene are LGHNA and YNFKEQ. CDR3 length: 17 residues. Losses at the gene ends were 2 bases for V and 7 bases for J; bases not matched to a gene: 14. CDR3 DNA sequence: TGTGCCAGCAGCCAACTACCCCTACAGGGGGTCAAAAATACGCAGTATTTT. This sequence encodes CASSQLPLQGVKNTQYF.

J is TRBJ1-4 and V is TRBV5-1; TRBD1 is a possible D gene (6 bases). The germline V and J ends were trimmed by 1 base and 7 bases, with 14 bases remaining between them. The CDR3 consists of 15 residues. Germline V CDR1 and CDR2: SGHRS, YFSETQ. In DNA form, the CDR3 reads TGCGCCAGCAGCTTGACAGGGCCCCAGGTTGAAAAACTGTTTTTT. This translates into CASSLTGPQVEKLFF.

The rearrangement uses TRBV28 and TRBJ2-5, with TRBD2 matching over 13 bases. J gave up 4 bases and V 5 bases, and 4 bases lay outside the gene matches. Germline V CDR1 and CDR2: MDHEN, SYDVKM. The CDR3 runs 15 residues. CDR3 residues: CASSRTSGGLETQYF. The DNA for the CDR3 is TGTGCCAGCAGTAGGACTAGCGGGGGCCTAGAGACCCAGTACTTC.

Of note for this clone: An end of the junction does not agree with germline; a read error may underlie this. The CDR3 coding sequence is TGTGCTAGCAGCCCCCTACCCATCCTAGGCGGGAGTCGCCCTGAGCAGTTCTTC. This sequence encodes CASSPLPILGGSRPEQFF. The chain is built from TRBV7-7 and TRBJ2-1; TRBD2 agrees at 7 bases. The germline gives CDR1 SSHAT, CDR2 FNYEAQ (reference sequence). The CDR3 spans 18 residues.

This clone was counted a few times. The chain carries TRBV7-6 and TRBJ2-7; 8 nucleotides agree with TRBD2. The V gene's germline CDR1 is SGHVS and CDR2 FNYEAQ. The CDR3 covers 15 residues. V shed 0 bases and J 2 bases; nucleotides not matched to a gene: 3. The chain's CDR3 is CASSLAFGGAYEQYF. The CDR3, as DNA: TGTGCCAGCAGCTTAGCTTTCGGGGGGGCCTACGAGCAGTACTTC.

V is TRBV29-1 and J is TRBJ2-1; no firm D call. The V end was cut by 5 bases, the J end by 4 bases, with 12 bases between. The CDR3 covers 13 residues. Germline V gives CDR1 SQVTM, CDR2 ANQGSEA. This CDR3 is CSVLASEYNEQFF. The CDR3 nucleotides are TGCAGCGTTTTAGCTAGTGAGTACAATGAGCAGTTCTTC.

The V call is TRBV23-1, the J call TRBJ1-4; 9 bases map to TRBD1. TRBV23-1 is an ORF; its function is uncertain. V lost 6 bases and J lost 8; bases outside the gene matches: 7. This CDR3 has 14 residues. CDR3 loop: CASRGDRVGEKLFF. Here the CDR3 DNA reads TGCGCCAGCAGGGGGGACAGGGTAGGGGAAAAACTGTTTTTT.

The V gene is TRBV5-4, the J gene TRBJ1-2; weak D call: TRBD1 (5 bases). The germline V gene has CDR1 SGHNT and CDR2 YYREEE (reference sequence). The V end lost 3 bases, the J end lost 4 bases, and 16 bases lay between the germline ends. The CDR3 runs 15 residues. CDR3 coding DNA: TGTGCCAGCAGCTCGGGGGACGTCGGGAGCTATGGCTACACCTTC. This translates into CASSSGDVGSYGYTF.

The chain combines TRBV28 with TRBJ1-1; D not resolved. Germline CDR1 MDHEN, CDR2 SYDVKM. This CDR3 contains 14 residues. Trimming left V 5 bases short and J 0 bases short, with 10 bases between. Here the CDR3 DNA reads TGTGCCAGCAGTCTGAATAACATGAACACTGAAGCTTTCTTT. Its translation: CASSLNNMNTEAFF.

This clone was recorded only once. This chain connects TRBV27 to TRBJ1-2, with D uncertain. V was shortened by 2 bases and J by 6 bases, with 13 bases between the two germline ends. The CDR3 has 14 residues. The germline CDR1 and CDR2 sequences are MNHEY and SMNVEV (reference sequence). For the CDR3, the DNA is TGTGCCAGCAGTTTAAATGAGGGTACGCATGGCTACACCTTC. This codes for CASSLNEGTHGYTF.

As DNA, the CDR3 is TGTGCCAGCAGTGATGTGGGACTTGCGAACACTGAAGCTTTCTTT. Its translation is CASSDVGLANTEAFF. The chain couples TRBV2 to TRBJ1-1; maybe TRBD1 (5 bases). This CDR3 is 15 amino acids long. V was clipped by 3 bases and J by 1 base, with 12 bases between them. Germline V gives CDR1 SNHLY, CDR2 FYNNEI.

The chain uses TRBV27 and TRBJ1-1; the D is unclear. CDR1 MNHEY and CDR2 SMNVEV come from the germline V gene (reference sequence). Trimming stripped 4 bases from V and 1 base from J, with 13 bases between. This CDR3 spans 15 amino acids. The CDR3: CASSSAGSGNTEAFF. CDR3 nucleotides: TGTGCCAGCAGTTCAGCGGGATCCGGGAACACTGAAGCTTTCTTT.

The chain couples TRBV7-8 to TRBJ2-7, with TRBD2 matching 9 bases. J gave up 5 bases and V 3 bases, and 11 bases lay outside the gene matches. The CDR3 extends over 16 amino acids. Germline loops: CDR1 SGHVS, CDR2 FQNEAQ. The CDR3 region has the DNA TGTGCCAGCAGCTTCTCGGGAGGGCTAGCGGGAAACGAGCAGTACTTC. It is translated as CASSFSGGLAGNEQYF.

The chain recombines TRBV4-3 with TRBJ2-1; 8 positions agree with TRBD2. This CDR3 is built from 17 residues. The V and J ends lost 0 bases and 4 bases, in that order; junction bases with no gene match: 8. Germline V gene sequence: CDR1 LGHNA, CDR2 YSLEER. The chain's CDR3 is CASSQDPPAGGYNEQFF. The DNA of the CDR3 is TGCGCCAGCAGCCAAGACCCCCCCGCGGGGGGTTACAATGAGCAGTTCTTC.

The V and J genes are TRBV7-9 and TRBJ1-2; 7 nucleotides align to TRBD1. The germline CDR1 and CDR2 sequences are SEHNR and FQNEAQ (reference sequence). V gave up 0 bases and J gave up 4 bases; unmatched junction bases: 8. This CDR3 has 16 residues. CDR3 residues: CASSLAGQAMGYGYTF. The CDR3 DNA follows: TGTGCCAGCAGCTTAGCCGGACAGGCCATGGGCTATGGCTACACCTTC.

The V call is TRBV5-6, the J call TRBJ1-1; 12 bases are a match to TRBD1. Germline V lookup: CDR1 SGHDT, CDR2 YYEEEE. This CDR3 contains 16 residues. V trimming: 4 bases; J trimming: 5 bases; junction bases outside the gene matches: 9. The CDR3 region is CASSASGTGGQTEAFF. The CDR3 DNA reads TGTGCCAGCAGCGCGTCCGGGACAGGGGGCCAAACTGAAGCTTTCTTT.

V usage is TRBV6-5 and J usage is TRBJ1-1; a weak D match, TRBD1 (5 bases). The length of the CDR3 is 15 residues. Germline-derived CDR1 and CDR2 are MNHEY and SVGAGI. Trimming cost V 3 bases and J 0 bases, with 11 bases left between them. The CDR3 bases are TGTGCCAGCAGTTATGGGGCAGGGTTGAACACTGAAGCTTTCTTT. Residues: CASSYGAGLNTEAFF.

V and J are TRBV7-6 and TRBJ2-3; 11 nucleotides align to TRBD2. With 3 bases clipped from V and 1 base from J, the junction kept 9 bases outside the gene matches. The CDR3 has 18 residues. Germline V gene data show CDR1 as SGHVS and CDR2 as FNYEAQ. The CDR3 spells CASSFLAGGTTGTDTQYF. CDR3 in DNA: TGTGCCAGCAGCTTCCTAGCGGGGGGAACCACCGGCACAGATACGCAGTATTTT.

The chain has TRBV6-5 and TRBJ1-2; perhaps TRBD1 as D (6 bases). This CDR3 has 15 residues. V gave up 0 bases and J gave up 4 bases, with 12 bases separating them. CDR1 and CDR2 from the germline V gene are MNHEY and SVGAGI. The CDR3 region has the DNA TGTGCCAGCAGTTACTCGTACGGACAGTCCTATGGCTACACCTTC. This gives the protein CASSYSYGQSYGYTF.

This chain uses TRBV28 with TRBJ1-5, with D uncertain. V gave up 6 bases and J gave up 2 bases, with 11 bases separating them. The CDR3 is made up of 14 amino acids. From germline, CDR1 is MDHEN and CDR2 SYDVKM. In DNA form, the CDR3 reads TGTGCCAGCAGCTCAGAGGGTGGCAATCAGCCCCAGCATTTT. This translates into CASSSEGGNQPQHF.

This clone has a single count. V gene TRBV30 combines with J gene TRBJ1-1, with 7 bases identical to TRBD1. The CDR3 covers 14 residues. The V gene end was trimmed by 2 bases and the J gene end by 7 bases; junction bases not matched to a gene: 10. Per germline, CDR1 GTSNPN and CDR2 SVGIG (reference sequence). CDR3: CAWSRWSGQVEAFF. In nucleotides, the CDR3 is TGTGCCTGGAGTCGGTGGTCCGGACAGGTTGAAGCTTTCTTT.

The chain combines TRBV6-4 with TRBJ2-1, with TRBD2 matching 7 bases. Trimming took 5 bases from V and 9 from J; bases not matched to a gene: 13. Germline values: CDR1 MRHNA, CDR2 SNTAGT. The CDR3 is 15 amino acids. Written as DNA, the CDR3 is TGTGCCAGCAGTCCCGGACTAGGTCCCGACAGTGAGCAGTTCTTC. It specifies CASSPGLGPDSEQFF.

The CDR3 sequence: CASSSSDGEQFF. As DNA, the CDR3 is TGTGCCAGCAGCTCTAGTGACGGTGAGCAGTTCTTC. V usage is TRBV7-9 and J usage is TRBJ2-1; D is ambiguous. V was cut by 4 bases and J by 9 bases, with 10 bases left in between. CDR3 length equals 12 residues. CDR1 is SEHNR and CDR2 is FQNEAQ in the germline V gene (reference sequence).

V is TRBV9 and J is TRBJ2-7; 9 nucleotides align to TRBD2. Germline V gene sequence: CDR1 SGDLS, CDR2 YYNGEE. The CDR3 is 16 residues long. Losses at the gene ends were 4 bases for V and 3 bases for J; bases not matched to a gene: 11. This CDR3 reads CASSPDSGRGLYEQYF. Here the CDR3 DNA reads TGTGCCAGCAGCCCCGATAGCGGGAGAGGACTCTACGAGCAGTACTTC. Full variable domain (rest looked up from reference TRBV9 and TRBJ2-7): DSGVTQTPKHLITATGQRVTLRCSPRSGDLSVYWYQQSLDQGLQFLIQYYNGEERAKGNILERFSAQQFPDLHSELNLSSLELGDSALYFCASSPDSGRGLYEQYFGPGTRLTVT.

The rearrangement links TRBV5-6 to TRBJ2-4; D possibly corresponds to TRBD2 (5 bases). Trimming stripped 0 bases from V and 1 base from J, with 8 bases between. Germline-derived CDR1 and CDR2 are SGHDT and YYEEEE. This CDR3 spans 15 amino acids. The CDR3 spells CASSLDWRAKNIQYF. The CDR3 DNA reads TGTGCCAGCAGCTTGGACTGGAGGGCCAAAAACATTCAGTACTTC.